Below, 4 T cell receptor beta chains from the same sample are listed, as sequenced in a study of beta chain features in type 1 diabetes. Reverse transcription of all isolated RNA meant that expressed TCRB transcripts were sequenced. Only in-frame clones appear in the TCRdb table, and some are missing; sequencing was by immunoSEQ multiplex PCR. Of 250,000 or so clones listed, 68% are singletons. The sequenced material came from naive CD4+ T cells from blood. The receptors here all came from a man younger than 40 in good health.

This clone has only a few counts. V is TRBV4-1 and J is TRBJ1-4, with 8 bases matching TRBD1. The V gene's germline CDR1 is MGHRA and CDR2 YSYEKL. Trimming took 3 bases from V and 4 from J; bases not matched to a gene: 1. There are 14 residues in the CDR3. In nucleotides, the CDR3 is TGCGCCAGCAGCCAGACAGGGGTTAATGAAAAACTGTTTTTT. Protein sequence: CASSQTGVNEKLFF.

As DNA, the CDR3 is TGTGCCTGGTCACAGGGATCCAAAAACATTCAGTACTTC. Translation: CAWSQGSKNIQYF. The V call is TRBV30, the J call TRBJ2-4; a possible D gene is TRBD1 (6 bases). Germline CDR1 GTSNPN, CDR2 SVGIG (reference sequence). The CDR3 is made up of 13 amino acids. V lost 5 bases and J lost 2, with 10 bases in between.

J is TRBJ2-5 and V is TRBV9, with 7 bases identical to TRBD1. The CDR3 has 16 amino acids. The junction had 7 bases not matched to a gene; V was cut back by 0 bases and J by 2 bases. Germline CDR1 SGDLS, CDR2 YYNGEE. CDR3 bases: TGTGCCAGCAGCGTAGTAACAGGGGCTTCACAAGAGACCCAGTACTTC. Encoded protein: CASSVVTGASQETQYF.

V is TRBV19 and J is TRBJ2-3, with no clear D. The CDR3 consists of 12 residues. Trimming removed 3 bases from V and 5 bases from J, with 6 bases in between. CDR1 and CDR2 from the germline V gene are LNHDA and SQIVND (reference sequence). CDR3 amino acids: CASSMSKDTQYF. For the CDR3, the DNA is TGTGCCAGTAGTATGTCGAAAGATACGCAGTATTTT.